This T cell receptor beta chain is from a study of vaccination effects on CD4 cells after COVID-19. The data were produced by immunoSEQ multiplex PCR, yet TCRdb's version contains in-frame clones alone and is incomplete. The repertoire has roughly 52,000 clones, around 70% of them found once; the top ten carry about 18%. A remark on this clone: Antigen specificity is unknown.

ViraFEST used viral peptide pools to expand antigen-specific CD4+ T cells before sequencing. Cultured cells yielded isolated CD4+ T cells after around 9 days. No vaccinee had earlier SARS-CoV-2 infection, and nucleocapsid antibodies were negative. Germline lookup yields CDR1 MRHNA and CDR2 SNTAGT. The V gene lost 7 bases and the J gene lost 8 bases, with 20 bases spanning the gap. The CDR3 runs 15 residues. This material consisted of CD4+ T cells from PBMCs cultured with SARS-CoV-2 spike peptides, taken before COVID-19 vaccination. V and J are TRBV6-4 and TRBJ1-4, with D maybe TRBD1 (5 bases). The clonotype originates from a human donor who received a COVID-19 vaccine. CDR3 bases: TGTGCCAGCACCCCGGGGGGAGGCTTTAAAGAAAAACTGTTTTTT. It translates to CASTPGGGFKEKLFF.